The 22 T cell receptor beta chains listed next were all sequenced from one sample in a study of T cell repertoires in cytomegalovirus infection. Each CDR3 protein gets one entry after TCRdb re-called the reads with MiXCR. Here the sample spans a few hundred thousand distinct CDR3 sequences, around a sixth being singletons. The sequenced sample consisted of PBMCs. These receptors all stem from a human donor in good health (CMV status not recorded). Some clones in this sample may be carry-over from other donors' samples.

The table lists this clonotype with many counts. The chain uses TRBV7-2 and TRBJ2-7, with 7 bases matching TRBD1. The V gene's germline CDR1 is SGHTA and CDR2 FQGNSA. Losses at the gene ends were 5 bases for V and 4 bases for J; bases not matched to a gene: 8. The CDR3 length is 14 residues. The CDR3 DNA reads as TGTGCCAGCAGCCCCGCTAACAGGGGTTACGAGCAGTACTTC. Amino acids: CASSPANRGYEQYF.

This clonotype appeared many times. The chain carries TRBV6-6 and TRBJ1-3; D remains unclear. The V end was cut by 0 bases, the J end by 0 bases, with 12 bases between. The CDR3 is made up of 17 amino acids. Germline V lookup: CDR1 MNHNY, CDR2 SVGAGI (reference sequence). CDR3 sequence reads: CASSYSNDGSSGNTIYF. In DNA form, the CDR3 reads TGTGCCAGCAGTTACTCGAACGACGGTAGCTCTGGAAACACCATATATTTT.

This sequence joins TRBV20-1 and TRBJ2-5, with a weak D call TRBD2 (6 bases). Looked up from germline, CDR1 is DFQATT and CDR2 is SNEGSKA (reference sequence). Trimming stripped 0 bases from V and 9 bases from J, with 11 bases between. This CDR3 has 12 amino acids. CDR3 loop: CSARDYLAAQYF. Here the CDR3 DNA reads TGCAGTGCTAGAGATTACTTAGCGGCCCAGTACTTC.

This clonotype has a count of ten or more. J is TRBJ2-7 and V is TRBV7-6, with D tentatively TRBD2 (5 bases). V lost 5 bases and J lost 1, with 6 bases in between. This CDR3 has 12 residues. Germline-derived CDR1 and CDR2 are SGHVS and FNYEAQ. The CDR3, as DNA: TGTGCCAGCAGCCCGGGGTCCTACGAGCAGTACTTC. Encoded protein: CASSPGSYEQYF.

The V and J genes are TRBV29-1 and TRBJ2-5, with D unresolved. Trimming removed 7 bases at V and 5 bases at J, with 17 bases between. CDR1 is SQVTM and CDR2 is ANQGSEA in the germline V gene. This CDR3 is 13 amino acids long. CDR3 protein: CSADQSGLETQYF. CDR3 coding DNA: TGCAGCGCCGACCAATCCGGGCTCGAGACCCAGTACTTC. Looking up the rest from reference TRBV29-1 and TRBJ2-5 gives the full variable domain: SAVISQKPSRDICQRGTSLTIQCQVDSQVTMMFWYRQQPGQSLTLIATANQGSEATYESGFVIDKFPISRPNLTFSTLTVSNMSPEDSSIYLCSADQSGLETQYFGPGTRLLVL.

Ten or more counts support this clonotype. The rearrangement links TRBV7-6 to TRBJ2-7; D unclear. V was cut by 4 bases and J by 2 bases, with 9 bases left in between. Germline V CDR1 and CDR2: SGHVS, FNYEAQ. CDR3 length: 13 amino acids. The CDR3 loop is CASSWDPAYEQYF. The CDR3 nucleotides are TGTGCCAGCAGCTGGGATCCGGCCTACGAGCAGTACTTC.

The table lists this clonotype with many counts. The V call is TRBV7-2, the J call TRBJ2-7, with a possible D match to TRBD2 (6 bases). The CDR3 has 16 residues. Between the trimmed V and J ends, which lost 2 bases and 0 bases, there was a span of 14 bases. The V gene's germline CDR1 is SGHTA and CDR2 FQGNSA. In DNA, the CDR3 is TGTGCCAGCAGCTTAATTGGGGGGTCTGGCTCCTACGAGCAGTACTTC. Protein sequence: CASSLIGGSGSYEQYF.

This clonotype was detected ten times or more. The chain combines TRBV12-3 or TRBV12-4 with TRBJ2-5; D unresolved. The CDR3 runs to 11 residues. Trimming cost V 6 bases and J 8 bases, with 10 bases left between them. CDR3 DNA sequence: TGTGCCAGCAGCCTAGTGGGAACCCAGTACTTC. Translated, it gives CASSLVGTQYF.

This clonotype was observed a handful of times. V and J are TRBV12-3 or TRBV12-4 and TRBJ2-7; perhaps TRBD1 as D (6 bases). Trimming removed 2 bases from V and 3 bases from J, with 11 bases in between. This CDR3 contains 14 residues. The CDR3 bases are TGTGCCAGCAGTTTACAGGGGCCAATCTACGAGCAGTACTTC. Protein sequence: CASSLQGPIYEQYF.

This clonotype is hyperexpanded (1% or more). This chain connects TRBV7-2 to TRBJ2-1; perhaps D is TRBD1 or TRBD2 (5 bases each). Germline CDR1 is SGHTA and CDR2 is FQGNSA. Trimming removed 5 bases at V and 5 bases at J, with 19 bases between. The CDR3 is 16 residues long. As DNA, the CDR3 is TGTGCCAGCAGCCCCCCCGGCCGGGACCTTCACAATGAGCAGTTCTTC. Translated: CASSPPGRDLHNEQFF. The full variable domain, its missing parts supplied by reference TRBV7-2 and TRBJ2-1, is GAGVSQSPSNKVTEKGKDVELRCDPISGHTALYWYRQSLGQGLEFLIYFQGNSAPDKSGLPSDRFSAERTGGSVSTLTIQRTQQEDSAVYLCASSPPGRDLHNEQFFGPGTRLTVL.

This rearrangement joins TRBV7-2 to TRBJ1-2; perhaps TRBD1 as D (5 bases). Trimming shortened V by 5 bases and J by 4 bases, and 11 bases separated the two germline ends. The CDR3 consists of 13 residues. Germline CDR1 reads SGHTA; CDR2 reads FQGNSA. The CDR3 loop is CASSPTDLYGYTF. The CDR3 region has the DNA TGTGCCAGCAGCCCGACAGATCTCTATGGCTACACCTTC.

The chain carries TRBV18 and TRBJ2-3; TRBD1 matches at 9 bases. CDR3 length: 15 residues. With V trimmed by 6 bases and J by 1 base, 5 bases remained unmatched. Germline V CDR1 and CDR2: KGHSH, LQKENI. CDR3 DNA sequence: TGTGCCAGCTCCCACCGGACAGGGGGCACAGATACGCAGTATTTT. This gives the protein CASSHRTGGTDTQYF. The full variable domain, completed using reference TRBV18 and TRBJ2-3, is NAGVMQNPRHLVRRRGQEARLRCSPMKGHSHVYWYRQLPEEGLKFMVYLQKENIIDESGMPKERFSAEFPKEGPSILRIQQVVRGDSAAYFCASSHRTGGTDTQYFGPGTRLTVL.

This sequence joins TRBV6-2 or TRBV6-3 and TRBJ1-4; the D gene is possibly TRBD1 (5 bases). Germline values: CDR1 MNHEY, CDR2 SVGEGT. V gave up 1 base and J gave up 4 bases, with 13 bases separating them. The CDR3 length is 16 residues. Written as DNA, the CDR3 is TGTGCCAGCAGTTACTTGTGGGGGGACGGTAATGAAAAACTGTTTTTT. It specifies CASSYLWGDGNEKLFF.

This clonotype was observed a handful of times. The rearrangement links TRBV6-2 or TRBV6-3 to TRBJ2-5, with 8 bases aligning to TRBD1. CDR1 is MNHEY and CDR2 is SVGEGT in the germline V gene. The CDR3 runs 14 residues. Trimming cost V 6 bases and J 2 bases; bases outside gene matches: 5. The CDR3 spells CASRKGTGQETQYF. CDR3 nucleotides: TGTGCCAGCAGGAAGGGGACAGGACAAGAGACCCAGTACTTC.

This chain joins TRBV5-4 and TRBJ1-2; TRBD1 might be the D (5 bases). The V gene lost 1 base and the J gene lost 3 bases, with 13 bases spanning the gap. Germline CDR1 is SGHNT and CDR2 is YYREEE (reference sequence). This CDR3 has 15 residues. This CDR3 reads CASSLKGSKHYGYTF. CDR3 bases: TGTGCCAGCAGCTTGAAGGGGAGCAAGCACTATGGCTACACCTTC.

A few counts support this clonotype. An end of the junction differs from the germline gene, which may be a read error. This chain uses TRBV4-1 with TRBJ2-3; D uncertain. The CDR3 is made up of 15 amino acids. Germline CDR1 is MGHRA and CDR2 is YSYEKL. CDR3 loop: CASSQAPQVTDTQYF. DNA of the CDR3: TGTGCCAGCAGCCAAGCACCCCAGGTCACAGATACGCAGTATTTT.

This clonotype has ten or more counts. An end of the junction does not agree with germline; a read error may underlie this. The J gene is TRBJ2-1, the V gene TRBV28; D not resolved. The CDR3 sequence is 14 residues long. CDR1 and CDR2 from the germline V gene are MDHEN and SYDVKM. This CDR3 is CASLAQEGYKEQFF. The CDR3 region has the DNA TGTGCCAGCCTCGCGCAGGAAGGGTACAAGGAGCAGTTCTTC.

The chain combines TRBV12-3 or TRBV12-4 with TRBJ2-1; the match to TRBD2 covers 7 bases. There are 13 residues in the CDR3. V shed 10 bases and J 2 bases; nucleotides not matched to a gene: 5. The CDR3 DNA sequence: TGTGCCACCCGAGGGACTACCTACAATGAGCAGTTCTTC. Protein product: CATRGTTYNEQFF.

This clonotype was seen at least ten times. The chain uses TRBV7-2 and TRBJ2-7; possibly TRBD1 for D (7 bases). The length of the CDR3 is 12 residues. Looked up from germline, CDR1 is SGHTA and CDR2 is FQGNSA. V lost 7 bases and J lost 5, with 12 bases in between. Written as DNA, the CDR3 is TGTGCCAGCACCCCAGGGGGGCACGAGCAGTACTTC. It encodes CASTPGGHEQYF.

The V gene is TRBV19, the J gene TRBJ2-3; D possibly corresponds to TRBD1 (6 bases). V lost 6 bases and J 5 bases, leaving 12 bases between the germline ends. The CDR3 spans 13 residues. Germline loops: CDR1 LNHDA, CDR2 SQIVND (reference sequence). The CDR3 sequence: CASSDRSGDTQYF. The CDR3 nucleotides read TGTGCCAGTAGCGACAGGAGTGGAGATACGCAGTATTTT.

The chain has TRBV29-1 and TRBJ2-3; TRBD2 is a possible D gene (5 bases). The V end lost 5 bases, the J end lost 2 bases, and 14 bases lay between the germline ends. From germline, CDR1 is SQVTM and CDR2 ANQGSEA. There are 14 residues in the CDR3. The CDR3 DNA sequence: TGCAGCGTTTCCCGAGGGCTAGACACAGATACGCAGTATTTT. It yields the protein CSVSRGLDTDTQYF.

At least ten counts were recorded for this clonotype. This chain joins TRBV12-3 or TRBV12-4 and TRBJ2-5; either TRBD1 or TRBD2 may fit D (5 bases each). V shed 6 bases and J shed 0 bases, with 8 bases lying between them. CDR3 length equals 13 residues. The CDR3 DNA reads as TGTGCCAGCAGCTTGGGGGACCAAGAGACCCAGTACTTC. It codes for CASSLGDQETQYF.